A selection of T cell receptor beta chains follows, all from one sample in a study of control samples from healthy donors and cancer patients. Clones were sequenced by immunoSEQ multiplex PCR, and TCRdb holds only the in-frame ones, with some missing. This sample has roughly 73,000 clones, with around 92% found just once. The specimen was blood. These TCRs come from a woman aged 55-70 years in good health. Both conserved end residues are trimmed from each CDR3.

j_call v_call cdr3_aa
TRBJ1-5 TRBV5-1 ASSWDRDQPQH
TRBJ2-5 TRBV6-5 ASSYRPRGETQY
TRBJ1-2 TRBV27 ASRMTRDSSGYT
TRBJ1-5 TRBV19 ASSMEGARFKPQH
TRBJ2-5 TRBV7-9 ASSLGVDKKLETQY
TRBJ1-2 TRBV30 AWSALSGPTNYGYT
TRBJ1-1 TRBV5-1 ASSLGTGLNTEAF
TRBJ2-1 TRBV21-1 ASSTGTHRSYNEQF
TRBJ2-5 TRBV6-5 ASSYSRGETQY
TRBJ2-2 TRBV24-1 ATSDSGTSNTGELF
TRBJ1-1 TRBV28 ASSLISGQGPSTEAF
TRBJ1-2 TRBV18 ASSPRQGFDGGYT
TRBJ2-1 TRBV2 ASRDPRQDEQF
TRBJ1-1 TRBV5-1 ASSMGQNTEAF
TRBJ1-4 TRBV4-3 ASSQDPTPRSEKLF
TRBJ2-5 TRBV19 ASTPAGHGEETQY
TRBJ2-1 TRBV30 AWSPDQNGNEQF
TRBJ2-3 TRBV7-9 ASSLGTSGRTTDTQY
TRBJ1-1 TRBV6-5 ASSTKDNTEAF
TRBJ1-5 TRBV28 ASSRLSGNQPQH
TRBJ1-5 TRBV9 ASSVPVSFSNQPQH
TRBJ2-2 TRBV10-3 AISETPGLAGGGTGELF
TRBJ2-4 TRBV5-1 ASSLLGLGIQY
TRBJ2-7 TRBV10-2 ASSEGPYEQY
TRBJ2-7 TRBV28 ASSHRGSSYEQY
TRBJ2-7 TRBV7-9 ASSSIVQTTYEQY
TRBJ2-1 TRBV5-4 ASSLASLVHSSEQF
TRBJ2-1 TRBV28 ASSFKLAGVSEQF
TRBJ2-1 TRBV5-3 ARSYSGTRGNEQF
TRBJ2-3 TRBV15 ATSSAAATDTQY
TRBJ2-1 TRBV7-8 ASSPRGPYNEQF
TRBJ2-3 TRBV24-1 ATSGYTDTQY
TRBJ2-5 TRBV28 ASSPGLAGAETQY
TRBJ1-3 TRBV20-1 SASQGAGGNTIY
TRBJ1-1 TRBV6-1 ASSEDRGRAF
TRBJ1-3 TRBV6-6 ASSQGNTIY
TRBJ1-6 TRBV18 ASSPDRVNSPLH
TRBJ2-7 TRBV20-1 SASIGYEQY
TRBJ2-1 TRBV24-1 ATSDLQSQSNEQF
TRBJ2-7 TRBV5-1 ASSRTVESYEQY
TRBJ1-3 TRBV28 ASSPQGTGNTIY
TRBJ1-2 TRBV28 ATGKTVYGYT
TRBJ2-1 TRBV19 ASSINRFGQF
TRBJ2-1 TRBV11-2 ASSYPAYNEQF
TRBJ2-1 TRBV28 ASNPTGYNEQF
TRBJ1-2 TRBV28 ASSFLSTNYGYT
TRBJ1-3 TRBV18 ASSPSRGEGNTIY
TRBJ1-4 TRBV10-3 AISESSGKLF
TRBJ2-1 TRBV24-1 ATSDLGLAGGRDEQF
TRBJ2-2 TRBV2 ASSVASGSGELF
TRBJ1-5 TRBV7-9 ASSLTGSFNQPQH
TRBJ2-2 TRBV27 ASTVGRHTGELF
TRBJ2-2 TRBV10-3 AISDVGALTGELF
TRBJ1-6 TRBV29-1 SAGEDSPLH
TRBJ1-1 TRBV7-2 ASSLEGGTLGTEAF
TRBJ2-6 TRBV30 AWTFSGANVLT
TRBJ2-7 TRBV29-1 SVGSSGELEQY
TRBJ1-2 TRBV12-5 ASGLVRAPLIVNYGYT
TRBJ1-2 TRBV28 ASSKPQMVFYGYT